What follows are 4 T cell receptor beta chains derived from one specimen sequenced in a study of a mutant IDH1 vaccine in newly diagnosed glioma. As to time point: week 11, during vaccination. In every dose of vaccine, 300 ug of mutant IDH1 20-mer peptide was given alongside topical imiquimod. Antigen specificity for these receptors is unknown. Here immunoSEQ multiplex PCR was the method, and the copy in TCRdb shows in-frame clones only, minus some. The repertoire consists of about 32,000 clones, with under 80% occurring once and the leading ten covering approximately 25%. The input for sequencing was PBMCs, taken from a glioma patient whose treatment included an IDH1 peptide vaccine. These receptors were taken from a man aged 25 to 40 with glioma.

The chain has TRBV7-8 and TRBJ2-1; D possibly corresponds to TRBD2 (6 bases). V dropped 5 bases and J dropped 3 bases, with 20 bases sitting between them. There are 17 residues in the CDR3. Germline V gives CDR1 SGHVS, CDR2 FQNEAQ. The DNA of the CDR3 is TGTGCCAGCAGCCCGCTGGGAGAGCGGGCCTTCTACAATGAGCAGTTCTTC. This sequence encodes CASSPLGERAFYNEQFF.

The chain uses TRBV5-1 and TRBJ2-5; 8 nucleotides agree with TRBD2. Germline V gene data show CDR1 as SGHRS and CDR2 as YFSETQ. The CDR3 runs 15 residues. V dropped 4 bases and J dropped 4; count of bases not matched to a gene: 9. Here the CDR3 DNA reads TGCGCCAGCAGCCCAGAACTCGGGACTAGAGAGACCCAGTACTTC. It is translated as CASSPELGTRETQYF.

This clone was observed a single time. The chain recombines TRBV9 with TRBJ2-2; D not certain. Germline loops: CDR1 SGDLS, CDR2 YYNGEE. V lost 0 bases to trimming and J lost 3 bases, with 18 bases between them. The CDR3 extends over 18 amino acids. The CDR3 is CASSVGATPPRHTGELFF. Written as DNA, the CDR3 is TGTGCCAGCAGCGTAGGGGCGACCCCTCCTCGTCACACCGGGGAGCTGTTTTTT.

The chain uses TRBV5-6 and TRBJ2-7, with D possibly being TRBD1 or TRBD2 (6 bases each). CDR1 and CDR2 (germline): SGHDT, YYEEEE. CDR3 length: 16 residues. V was shortened by 5 bases and J by 2 bases, with 20 bases between the two germline ends. The CDR3 protein is CASRLLQGGGAYEQYF. CDR3 coding DNA: TGTGCCAGCAGGTTGCTACAGGGAGGCGGTGCCTACGAGCAGTACTTC.